The following is a T cell receptor beta chain sequence with its context. PCR involved 60 Vbeta and 13 Jbeta primers. TCRdb keeps only in-frame clones here, not all; method: immunoSEQ multiplex PCR. The sample holds 150,000 to 200,000 clones, 62% seen once. V lost 0 bases to trimming and J lost 1 base, with 9 bases between them. Per the germline V gene, CDR1 is MNHNS and CDR2 is SASEGT. The CDR3 covers 16 residues. The source of the sample is a study of cytomegalovirus exposure and HLA in healthy donors. About the research overall: In an early release, HLA-typed donors contributed 90 million or so unique TCR sequences.

Healthy bone marrow donors made up the cohort. The V call is TRBV6-1, the J call TRBJ2-2, with a possible D match to TRBD1 (5 bases). Sequencing was done on a sample of PBMCs. The sequence came from a man aged 40-49 years in good health and CMV-seronegative. The CDR3 spells CASSEAGQGNTGELFF. CDR3 nucleotides: TGTGCCAGCAGTGAAGCGGGCCAGGGGAACACCGGGGAGCTGTTTTTT.